The 29 T cell receptor beta chains in this list originate from one sample, sequenced in a study of blood T cell repertoires in COVID-19. Clones were read by immunoSEQ multiplex PCR, and TCRdb kept only the in-frame ones, dropping some. The repertoire consists of about 160,000 clones, with roughly 77% occurring once and the leading ten covering roughly a tenth. Sequenced sample: peripheral blood. Receptors were obtained from a human donor in a cohort sampled during active COVID-19.

This rearrangement joins TRBV11-2 to TRBJ2-2, with TRBD1 matching over 7 bases. CDR1 is SGHAT and CDR2 is FQNNGV in the germline V gene. V lost 5 bases to trimming and J lost 6 bases; unmatched junction nucleotides: 12. CDR3 length: 16 amino acids. For the CDR3, the DNA is TGTGCCAGCAGCCTTCGACAGGGCCCGTTTCCCGGGGAGCTGTTTTTT. Translating gives CASSLRQGPFPGELFF.

Only one count was recorded for this clone. The chain uses TRBV7-2 and TRBJ2-7, with D hard to call. This CDR3 has 12 amino acids. V was shortened by 5 bases and J by 7 bases, with 12 bases between the two germline ends. Per germline, CDR1 SGHTA and CDR2 FQGNSA. This CDR3 reads CASSLGVGEQYF. CDR3 nucleotide sequence: TGTGCCAGCAGCCTCGGAGTTGGGGAGCAGTACTTC.

The DNA of the CDR3 is TGTGCCAGCAGCAGTCGGAGGGGACAGGCGAAAGAGACCCAGTACTTC. Its translation is CASSSRRGQAKETQYF. This chain connects TRBV3-1 (or the pseudogene TRBV3-2) to TRBJ2-5; 8 bases are shared with TRBD1. CDR1 and CDR2 (germline): LGHDT, YNNKEL (reference sequence). This CDR3 is 16 amino acids long. The V and J ends lost 5 bases and 3 bases, in that order; junction bases with no gene match: 11.

Note on this clone: Germline and junction disagree at one end, which may indicate a read error. V and J are TRBV7-2 and TRBJ2-5; D uncertain. Germline CDR1 reads SGHTA; CDR2 reads FQGNSA. There are 13 residues in the CDR3. CDR3: CASSLSRQGTQYF. CDR3 nucleotides: TGTGCCAGCAGCTTATCTAGGCAAGGGACCCAGTACTTC.

The chain uses TRBV27 and TRBJ1-4, with TRBD1 as a possible D gene (5 bases). CDR3 length: 15 amino acids. CDR1 and CDR2 (germline): MNHEY, SMNVEV (reference sequence). V lost 4 bases to trimming and J lost 8 bases, with 17 bases between them. CDR3 nucleotide sequence: TGTGCCAGCAGTTCGGGGACTTGGGTTGACGAAAAACTGTTTTTT. This codes for CASSSGTWVDEKLFF.

The J gene is TRBJ2-1, the V gene TRBV5-4, with 13 positions matching TRBD2. This CDR3 contains 17 residues. The germline CDR1 and CDR2 sequences are SGHNT and YYREEE (reference sequence). Losses at the gene ends were 0 bases for V and 4 bases for J; bases not matched to a gene: 4. CDR3 bases: TGTGCCAGCAGCTTGGTGGGGACTAGCGGGACTTACAATGAGCAGTTCTTC. This gives the protein CASSLVGTSGTYNEQFF.

The chain recombines TRBV5-6 with TRBJ1-1; 9 nucleotides agree with TRBD1. J was trimmed by 5 bases and V by 0 bases; bases with no gene match: 2. The CDR3 has 14 amino acids. The germline V gene has CDR1 SGHDT and CDR2 YYEEEE. The CDR3 bases are TGTGCCAGCAGCTTGGGGACAGGGGTGACTGAAGCTTTCTTT. It is translated as CASSLGTGVTEAFF.

This chain uses TRBV7-9 with TRBJ1-2; D unresolved. The germline V and J ends were trimmed by 5 bases and 4 bases, with 14 bases remaining between them. Germline V lookup: CDR1 SEHNR, CDR2 FQNEAQ (reference sequence). CDR3 length: 14 residues. The CDR3 here is CASSDSGSPYGYTF. The CDR3 nucleotides are TGTGCCAGCAGCGATTCGGGGTCCCCCTATGGCTACACCTTC.

J is TRBJ1-4 and V is TRBV7-6, with D unresolved. This CDR3 has 16 amino acids. Trimming pared 5 bases from V and 5 bases from J, leaving 18 bases between. From germline, CDR1 is SGHVS and CDR2 FNYEAQ. CDR3 loop: CASSPRYLRGNEKLFF. For the CDR3, the DNA is TGTGCCAGCAGCCCGAGGTATCTAAGAGGGAATGAAAAACTGTTTTTT.

The rearrangement joins TRBV12-5 to TRBJ2-6, with 10 bases fitting TRBD1. V lost 1 base to trimming and J lost 11 bases; unmatched junction nucleotides: 5. Germline CDR1 is LGHNT and CDR2 is FRNRAP. The CDR3 totals 15 residues. Here the CDR3 reads CASGLERTGGDVLTF. The CDR3 coding sequence is TGTGCTAGTGGTTTGGAAAGGACAGGGGGGGACGTCCTGACTTTC.

The J gene is TRBJ2-2, the V gene TRBV7-9; tentatively, D is TRBD2 (5 bases). Looked up from germline, CDR1 is SEHNR and CDR2 is FQNEAQ (reference sequence). Trimming left V 0 bases short and J 11 bases short, with 13 bases between. CDR3 length equals 14 residues. CDR3: CASSLARTSGELFF. CDR3 DNA sequence: TGTGCCAGCAGCTTAGCGCGCACTAGTGGTGAGCTGTTTTTT.

The rearrangement joins TRBV19 to TRBJ2-4; tentative D call: TRBD1 (5 bases). Germline CDR1 is LNHDA and CDR2 is SQIVND (reference sequence). V was pared by 1 base and J by 3 bases, with 13 bases between. The CDR3 has 16 residues. The CDR3 protein is CASSIGSGNVKNIQYF. CDR3 sequence (DNA): TGTGCCAGTAGTATAGGGTCAGGGAACGTCAAAAACATTCAGTACTTC.

This clone was seen once. This chain links TRBV4-3 with TRBJ2-7; 7 positions match TRBD2. Per germline, CDR1 LGHNA and CDR2 YSLEER. V trimming: 4 bases; J trimming: 6 bases; junction bases outside the gene matches: 6. The CDR3 covers 13 residues. CDR3 residues: CASSLKPGGEQYF. As DNA, the CDR3 is TGCGCCAGCAGCCTAAAACCGGGAGGCGAGCAGTACTTC.

Note on this clone: The junction differs from germline at one of its ends, possibly a read error. The CDR3 coding sequence is TGCAGTGCCCCCCGCTACCATGAGCAGTTCTTC. Amino acid sequence: CSAPRYHEQFF. V and J are TRBV20-1 and TRBJ2-1; the D is unclear. This CDR3 region has 11 residues. Germline V CDR1 and CDR2: DFQATT, SNEGSKA (reference sequence).

The gene calls are TRBV7-2 and TRBJ2-1; 7 positions agree with TRBD2. The germline gives CDR1 SGHTA, CDR2 FQGNSA. The length of the CDR3 is 13 residues. Germline trimming cut 5 bases from V and 5 bases from J; bases unmatched to any gene: 3. For the CDR3, the DNA is TGTGCCAGCAGCGGGACTACTGACAATGAGCAGTTCTTC. Protein: CASSGTTDNEQFF.

This clone has just a few counts. This rearrangement joins TRBV10-2 to TRBJ1-5, with a possible D match to TRBD1 (6 bases). This CDR3 is built from 14 residues. Trimming shortened V by 8 bases and J by 4 bases, and 15 bases separated the two germline ends. CDR1 WSHSY and CDR2 SAAADI come from the germline V gene. CDR3 loop: CASRQGSWNQPQHF. The DNA of the CDR3 is TGCGCCAGCCGGCAGGGGTCGTGGAATCAGCCCCAGCATTTT.

V and J are TRBV7-2 and TRBJ2-1, with TRBD2 identical over 7 bases. Looked up from germline, CDR1 is SGHTA and CDR2 is FQGNSA. The length of the CDR3 is 17 residues. Trimming at V came to 8 bases and at J to 4 bases, leaving 17 bases not matched to a gene. CDR3 coding DNA: TGTGCCAGCGCGGGCGGTCTATTACCGGGGGGATACAATGAGCAGTTCTTC. Its protein product is CASAGGLLPGGYNEQFF.

This clone came up once. This chain uses TRBV30 with TRBJ1-6, with D tentatively TRBD1 (5 bases). The CDR3 is made up of 13 amino acids. Germline assignment: CDR1 GTSNPN and CDR2 SVGIG (reference sequence). V was pared by 3 bases and J by 6 bases, with 9 bases between. The CDR3, as DNA: TGTGCCTGGAGGGGGGGGGTTAATTCACCCCTCCACTTT. This codes for CAWRGGVNSPLHF.

This clone was observed a handful of times. The chain is built from TRBV6-1 and TRBJ2-5; TRBD1 matches at 7 bases. V was pared by 3 bases and J by 5 bases, with 3 bases of the junction left unmatched. The CDR3 sequence is 13 residues long. Germline CDR1 reads MNHNS; CDR2 reads SASEGT. Written as DNA, the CDR3 is TGTGCCAGCAGTGAGGGGACAGTCGAGACCCAGTACTTC. Translating it yields CASSEGTVETQYF.

The chain employs TRBV2 and TRBJ1-2; 9 positions match TRBD1. This CDR3 spans 18 amino acids. With V trimmed by 6 bases and J by 3 bases, 17 bases remained unmatched. The germline V gene encodes CDR1 SNHLY and CDR2 FYNNEI. The CDR3 region is CASSRMDRGKEKDYGYTF. The CDR3, as DNA: TGTGCCAGCAGCCGAATGGACAGGGGTAAGGAGAAGGACTATGGCTACACCTTC. The full variable domain, completed using reference TRBV2 and TRBJ1-2, is EPEVTQTPSHQVTQMGQEVILRCVPISNHLYFYWYRQILGQKVEFLVSFYNNEISEKSEIFDDQFSVERPDGSNFTLKIRSTKLEDSAMYFCASSRMDRGKEKDYGYTFGSGTRLTVV.

The V and J genes are TRBV9 and TRBJ2-7; perhaps TRBD2 as D (5 bases). From germline, CDR1 is SGDLS and CDR2 YYNGEE. V was cut by 1 base and J by 3 bases, with 17 bases left in between. This CDR3 has 16 residues. In DNA, the CDR3 is TGTGCCAGCAGCGTAACCCCACTTTCTAGCCTCTACGAGCAGTACTTC. Its protein product is CASSVTPLSSLYEQYF.

The gene calls are TRBV7-2 and TRBJ2-5, with D unclear. CDR3 size: 11 residues. From germline, CDR1 is SGHTA and CDR2 FQGNSA. Trimming took off 5 bases at V and 3 bases at J, with 4 bases between the two ends. For the CDR3, the DNA is TGTGCCAGCAGCCGAGAAGAGACCCAGTACTTC. Amino acid sequence: CASSREETQYF.

The table lists this clone with a few counts. The chain employs TRBV7-2 and TRBJ2-5; D is perhaps TRBD1 (6 bases). Germline CDR1 SGHTA, CDR2 FQGNSA. The CDR3 is 12 amino acids. The ends were cut back, 3 bases at V and 10 bases at J, with 12 bases in the middle. CDR3 amino acids: CASSFDRTFQYF. CDR3 nucleotide sequence: TGTGCCAGCAGCTTCGACAGGACCTTCCAGTACTTC.

The V call is TRBV7-2, the J call TRBJ2-5, with D perhaps matching TRBD2 (7 bases). CDR1 is SGHTA, CDR2 FQGNSA, per germline. Trimming stripped 4 bases from V and 7 bases from J, with 19 bases between. The CDR3 covers 15 residues. The CDR3 bases are TGTGCCAGCAGCTCCCCTATGCGGGGGCCCTCGACCCAGTACTTC. It translates to CASSSPMRGPSTQYF.

This clone was counted between two and nine times. V gene TRBV5-6 combines with J gene TRBJ2-3, with 12 nucleotides matching TRBD2. V was pared by 3 bases and J by 1 base, with 3 bases of the junction left unmatched. The CDR3 is made up of 16 amino acids. Germline CDR1 reads SGHDT; CDR2 reads YYEEEE. DNA of the CDR3: TGTGCCAGCAGCTACCTAGCGGGAGGGGGCACAGATACGCAGTATTTT. Translation gives CASSYLAGGGTDTQYF.

This chain uses TRBV6-2 or TRBV6-3 with TRBJ2-3; D is ambiguous. Germline lookup yields CDR1 MNHEY and CDR2 SVGEGT. CDR3 size: 12 residues. V shed 4 bases and J shed 10 bases, with 12 bases lying between them. The CDR3 loop is CASSLFQAPQYF. CDR3 nucleotide sequence: TGTGCCAGCAGTTTATTCCAGGCCCCGCAGTATTTT.

The chain couples TRBV7-2 to TRBJ1-2, with D tentatively TRBD1 (5 bases). Germline loops: CDR1 SGHTA, CDR2 FQGNSA. The V end was cut by 5 bases, the J end by 1 base, with 11 bases between. The CDR3 totals 14 residues. DNA of the CDR3: TGTGCCAGCAGCCTGGGGGGGTATAACTATGGCTACACCTTC. This codes for CASSLGGYNYGYTF.

In nucleotides, the CDR3 is TGTGCCAGCAGCGCAGGGGGCTCCGGGGAGCTGTTTTTT. Its translation: CASSAGGSGELFF. V and J are TRBV7-9 and TRBJ2-2; 8 nucleotides line up with TRBD1. Per the germline V gene, CDR1 is SEHNR and CDR2 is FQNEAQ (reference sequence). The CDR3 runs 13 residues. V shed 5 bases, J shed 6 bases, and the junction held 2 bases outside the gene matches.

This chain joins TRBV7-9 and TRBJ2-1; 7 bases agree with TRBD2. Per the germline V gene, CDR1 is SEHNR and CDR2 is FQNEAQ (reference sequence). This CDR3 contains 14 residues. Germline trimming cut 4 bases from V and 4 bases from J; bases unmatched to any gene: 4. CDR3 loop: CASSSRGVYNEQFF. The DNA of the CDR3 is TGTGCCAGCAGCTCACGGGGGGTTTACAATGAGCAGTTCTTC.